Included here is one TCR beta chain sequence, with context. Method: immunoSEQ multiplex PCR; TCRdb's copy keeps in-frame clones and lacks some. The profile shows more than 250,000 clones, approximately 89% of them singletons. The data stem from a study of blood T cell repertoires in COVID-19. Whole-study context: The United States, Italy and Spain were the sources of the acute and convalescent COVID-19 samples.

Trimming removed 7 bases from V and 5 bases from J, with 12 bases in between. Germline V CDR1 and CDR2: SGHDT, YYEEEE. CDR3 size: 12 residues. Sequenced: peripheral blood. This sequence originates from a woman in her twenties or thirties with COVID-19, enrolled during active disease. This chain joins TRBV5-6 and TRBJ1-2; no clear D. For the CDR3, the DNA is TGTGCCAGCCGTAAACCCTATTATGGCTACACCTTC. This translates into CASRKPYYGYTF.